Below, 14 T cell receptor beta chains from the same sample are listed, as sequenced in a study of early T cells in non-severe SARS-CoV-2 infection. TCRdb fed the 5' RACE reads into MiXCR, producing one record per CDR3 protein. The table includes tens of thousands of distinct CDR3 sequences, 12% detected once. What was sequenced was whole blood. Receptors were obtained from an adult who was a healthcare worker with PCR-confirmed SARS-CoV-2 infection or an uninfected control (not recorded which).

V usage is TRBV5-4 and J usage is TRBJ1-2, with 11 positions matching TRBD1. The CDR3 sequence is 17 residues long. Germline V gene data show CDR1 as SGHNT and CDR2 as YYREEE (reference sequence). The trim removed 3 bases at V and 0 bases at J, leaving 7 bases unmatched. The CDR3, as DNA: TGTGCCAGCAGCTCGAGCTTGGACAGGGGGCCTAACTATGGCTACACCTTC. It is translated as CASSSSLDRGPNYGYTF.

This clonotype showed up many times. The chain carries TRBV6-5 and TRBJ2-3; D unresolved. V lost 0 bases and J lost 3, with 4 bases in between. Germline assignment: CDR1 MNHEY and CDR2 SVGAGI. This CDR3 comprises 13 residues. Written as DNA, the CDR3 is TGTGCCAGCAGTTACTCTATGACAGATACGCAGTATTTT. It specifies CASSYSMTDTQYF.

The chain is built from TRBV11-1 and TRBJ2-3; D perhaps matches TRBD2 (5 bases). V shed 1 base and J shed 0 bases, with 11 bases lying between them. Germline-derived CDR1 and CDR2 are SGHAT and FQDESV (reference sequence). This CDR3 region has 16 residues. This CDR3 reads CASSLGPGISTDTQYF. CDR3 DNA: TGTGCCAGCAGCTTAGGGCCGGGGATTAGCACAGATACGCAGTATTTT.

This clonotype was detected many times. The V call is TRBV6-1, the J call TRBJ1-1; tentative D call: TRBD1 (6 bases). This CDR3 region has 14 residues. CDR1 MNHNS and CDR2 SASEGT come from the germline V gene. V was trimmed by 7 bases and J by 0 bases, leaving 12 bases between them. CDR3 in amino acids: CASTKDSMNTEAFF. CDR3 nucleotide sequence: TGTGCCAGCACCAAGGACAGTATGAACACTGAAGCTTTCTTT.

This clonotype was observed many times. CDR3: CASSSRTGSAHTGELFF. CDR3 coding DNA: TGTGCCAGCAGTTCGCGAACAGGGTCGGCACACACCGGGGAGCTGTTTTTT. The chain joins TRBV12-3 or TRBV12-4 to TRBJ2-2; possible D gene TRBD1, 6 bases. V lost 4 bases, J lost 3 bases, and 18 bases lay in between. The CDR3 is 17 amino acids.

A word on this clonotype: With a much larger clone just one base away, this may be a read error. The chain carries TRBV27 and TRBJ1-6, with D unclear. Germline CDR1 MNHEY, CDR2 SMNVEV (reference sequence). This CDR3 has 13 residues. The CDR3 here is CAGSLETGSPLHF. CDR3 coding DNA: TGTGCCGGCAGTTTAGAAACGGGTTCACCCCTCCACTTT.

The rearrangement links TRBV7-9 to TRBJ2-3; D is unclear. Germline V gives CDR1 SEHNR, CDR2 FQNEAQ (reference sequence). With 0 bases removed from V and 0 bases from J, the gap between germline ends came to 4 bases. The CDR3 contains 14 residues. Written as DNA, the CDR3 is TGTGCCAGCAGCTTAGCGGTGAGCACAGATACGCAGTATTTT. Amino acids: CASSLAVSTDTQYF.

The rearrangement joins TRBV5-1 to TRBJ1-2, with 7 bases aligning to TRBD1. This CDR3 is built from 13 residues. Losses at the gene ends were 4 bases for V and 3 bases for J; bases not matched to a gene: 3. The germline CDR1 and CDR2 sequences are SGHRS and YFSETQ. The CDR3 loop reads CASSGTVHYGYTF. In DNA, the CDR3 is TGCGCCAGCAGCGGGACAGTCCACTATGGCTACACCTTC.

The chain joins TRBV5-4 to TRBJ2-3; D is unresolved. Germline V CDR1 and CDR2: SGHNT, YYREEE (reference sequence). This CDR3 is 13 amino acids long. Between the trimmed V and J ends, which lost 0 bases and 4 bases, there was a span of 6 bases. The CDR3 sequence: CASSLEVADTQYF. In DNA form, the CDR3 reads TGTGCCAGCAGCTTGGAGGTAGCAGATACGCAGTATTTT.

This clonotype has ten or more counts. The chain combines TRBV4-1 with TRBJ2-2; TRBD2 agrees at 9 bases. V lost 2 bases, J lost 5 bases, and 6 bases stayed unmatched. CDR1 is MGHRA and CDR2 is YSYEKL in the germline V gene. The CDR3 is 16 residues long. The CDR3 spells CASSQLTSGGTGELFF. DNA for the CDR3: TGCGCCAGCAGCCAATTGACTAGCGGAGGGACCGGGGAGCTGTTTTTT.

The V gene is TRBV3-1, the J gene TRBJ2-2; D remains unclear. V lost 2 bases, J lost 5 bases, and 3 bases lay in between. The CDR3 totals 12 residues. The germline V gene has CDR1 LGHDT and CDR2 YNNKEL (reference sequence). In DNA form, the CDR3 reads TGTGCCAGCAGCCAATTAACCGGGGAGCTGTTTTTT. Amino acid sequence: CASSQLTGELFF.

This rearrangement joins TRBV18 to TRBJ2-5, with 10 positions matching TRBD1. The CDR3 has 15 residues. With 3 bases clipped from V and 5 bases from J, the junction kept 6 bases outside the gene matches. Germline V gene lookup returns CDR1 KGHSH and CDR2 LQKENI. The DNA for the CDR3 is TGTGCCAGCTCACCTGGGACAGGGGTCAGGGAGACCCAGTACTTC. Translation gives CASSPGTGVRETQYF. The full variable domain, completed using reference TRBV18 and TRBJ2-5, is NAGVMQNPRHLVRRRGQEARLRCSPMKGHSHVYWYRQLPEEGLKFMVYLQKENIIDESGMPKERFSAEFPKEGPSILRIQQVVRGDSAAYFCASSPGTGVRETQYFGPGTRLLVL.

This clonotype was observed a handful of times. This chain uses TRBV7-9 with TRBJ2-1; 12 nucleotides line up with TRBD2. Trimming cost V 4 bases and J 3 bases; bases outside gene matches: 4. CDR1 is SEHNR and CDR2 is FQNEAQ in the germline V gene (reference sequence). The CDR3 spans 16 residues. CDR3 sequence reads: CASSSGLAGFYNEQFF. The CDR3 nucleotides read TGTGCCAGCAGCTCCGGACTAGCGGGGTTCTACAATGAGCAGTTCTTC.

J is TRBJ2-3 and V is TRBV19, with D hard to call. CDR1 and CDR2 from the germline V gene are LNHDA and SQIVND (reference sequence). The CDR3 runs 14 residues. The ends were cut back, 5 bases at V and 0 bases at J, with 9 bases in the middle. The CDR3 loop reads CASSLQSSTDTQYF. In DNA form, the CDR3 reads TGTGCCAGTAGTCTACAAAGTAGCACAGATACGCAGTATTTT.